A single sample is the source of the 4 T cell receptor beta chains below, sequenced in a study of PD-L1 blockade in urothelial cancer. Sequenced by immunoSEQ multiplex PCR; TCRdb stores in-frame clones only, minus some. Among over 45,000 clones listed, 70% to 90% were seen once. The sample in question was PBMCs, obtained around atezolizumab (anti-PD-L1) treatment. These receptor sequences come from a man in his sixties with urothelial cancer.

The gene calls are TRBV5-1 and TRBJ2-5, with 10 bases lining up with TRBD1. Germline CDR1 and CDR2: SGHRS and YFSETQ. Losses at the gene ends were 4 bases for V and 5 bases for J; bases not matched to a gene: 2. This CDR3 comprises 13 residues. The CDR3 nucleotides are TGCGCCAGCAGCAGGGACAGGGGCGAGACCCAGTACTTC. Protein sequence: CASSRDRGETQYF.

The chain joins TRBV6-1 to TRBJ2-3, with D tentatively TRBD2 (5 bases). CDR1 is MNHNS, CDR2 SASEGT, per germline. CDR3 length: 15 residues. Trimming took off 6 bases at V and 4 bases at J, with 17 bases between the two ends. The CDR3 coding sequence is TGTGCCAGCAGCGCGGACTCCAGAAGAGCAGATACGCAGTATTTT. It codes for CASSADSRRADTQYF.

The V call is TRBV29-1, the J call TRBJ2-7, with a weak D call TRBD2 (6 bases). Trimming took off 4 bases at V and 3 bases at J, with 13 bases between the two ends. The CDR3 runs 13 residues. Germline V CDR1 and CDR2: SQVTM, ANQGSEA. CDR3 amino acids: CSVGSGPLYEQYF. The CDR3 DNA is TGCAGCGTTGGTAGCGGACCGCTCTACGAGCAGTACTTC.

The gene calls are TRBV9 and TRBJ2-2, with 7 positions matching TRBD1. The V gene's germline CDR1 is SGDLS and CDR2 YYNGEE. After removal of 1 base from V and 7 bases from J, the junction contained 7 bases not matched to a gene. This CDR3 contains 15 residues. CDR3 amino acids: CASSVSGQLYGELFF. Written as DNA, the CDR3 is TGTGCCAGCAGCGTATCGGGACAGCTCTACGGGGAGCTGTTTTTT.